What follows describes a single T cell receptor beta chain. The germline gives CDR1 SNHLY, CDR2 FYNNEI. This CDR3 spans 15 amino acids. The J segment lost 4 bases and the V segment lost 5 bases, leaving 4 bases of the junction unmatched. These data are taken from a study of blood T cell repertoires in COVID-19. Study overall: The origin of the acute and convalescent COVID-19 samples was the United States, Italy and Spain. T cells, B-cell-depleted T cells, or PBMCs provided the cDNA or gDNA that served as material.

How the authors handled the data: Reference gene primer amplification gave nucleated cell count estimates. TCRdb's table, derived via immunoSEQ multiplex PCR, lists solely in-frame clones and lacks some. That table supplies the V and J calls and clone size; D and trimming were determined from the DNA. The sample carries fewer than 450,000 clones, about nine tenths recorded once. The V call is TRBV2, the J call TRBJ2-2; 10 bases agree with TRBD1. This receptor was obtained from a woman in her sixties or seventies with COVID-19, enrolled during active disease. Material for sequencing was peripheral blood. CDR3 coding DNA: TGTGCCAGCAGTCGGGACAGGGGTGCCACCGGGGAGCTGTTTTTT. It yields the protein CASSRDRGATGELFF.